The T cell receptor beta chain described here comes from a study of CD8+CD57+ T cells in acquired aplastic anemia (dated by TCRdb to the late 2010s). Notes on the research overall: A mean of around 3.3 ug of DNA, ranging from roughly 0.19 to 30 ug, was extracted from sorted CD4+ and CD8+ cells. CD8+CD57+ expansion was defined as a frequency above the mean frequency observed in healthy subjects.

TCR beta VDJ combination and CDR3 sequence profiling used genomic DNA as the template. An Illumina HiSeq 2000 was the platform used for TCR repertoire sequencing. Under the source paper's analysis protocol: Repertoire assessment relied on Simpson's diversity index, CDR3 size and DJ length profiles, and TRBV/TRBJ rearrangement plots. The most abundant DNA sequence in the deep sequencing data was taken as the immunodominant clone. CDR3 amino acid sequences were checked for sharing between subjects and were compared against published repertoires and the VDJdb database. TCRdb passed the public sequencing reads through fastp at Q25 and MiXCR, retaining productive beta sequences. Rows with one shared CDR3 protein collapse into an entry with the most common genes and DNA. TCRdb's processing, not the authors', yielded these V and J calls. This sample comprises under 250,000 distinct CDR3 sequences, around 43% of them detected only once. The top ten constitute roughly 8% of the sample.

V sheds 1 base and J sheds 1 base, leaving 14 bases between their ends. In the germline V gene (reference sequence), CDR1 corresponds to GTSNPN and CDR2 to SVGIG. Taken from cysteine to phenylalanine, the CDR3 has 15 residues. Of all the DNA, just the CDR3 is kept, 45 bases in frame from base 1. The patients picked for sequencing were ones in whom flow cytometry had shown an expansion of CD8+CD57+ cells. Every patient had severe acquired aplastic anemia, diagnosed using the International Study of Aplastic Anemia and Agranulocytosis and Camitta criteria. No patient had received any therapy when blood was sampled. TCR repertoires of sorted CD4+ and CD8+ blood T cells from severe aplastic anemia patients and healthy subjects were deep-sequenced in the study. In the USA, patient enrollment took place under clinicaltrials.gov protocols 00001620, 01623167, 00001397, 00071045, 00081523 and 00961064. Ficoll-Paque density gradient centrifugation was used to isolate peripheral blood mononuclear cells. CD4+ and CD8+ T cells were sorted by FACS or magnetic beads before DNA extraction.

With respect to this clonotype: Its cognate antigen has yet to be identified. No per-base quality is available; no much larger clone lies one base away.

Broader findings and caveats from the paper: CD8+ Simpson's diversity did not differ significantly between patients and healthy controls (P=0.060). Although under 35 CD8+ CDR3 sequences were shared by patients and controls, these sequences appeared highly expressed in patients and within the immunodominant clones of patients.

Recombination joined TRBV30 with TRBJ2-7; matching of 6 bases hints at TRBD1 as the D gene. The sample consisted of sorted CD4+, CD8+, or CD8+CD57+ T cells (not recorded which) from PBMCs. This TCR came from a human donor with aplastic anemia. The base sequence is TGTGCCTGGAGTGGGCGTCAGGGGCAGTCCTACGAGCAGTACTTC. It codes for CAWSGRQGQSYEQYF.